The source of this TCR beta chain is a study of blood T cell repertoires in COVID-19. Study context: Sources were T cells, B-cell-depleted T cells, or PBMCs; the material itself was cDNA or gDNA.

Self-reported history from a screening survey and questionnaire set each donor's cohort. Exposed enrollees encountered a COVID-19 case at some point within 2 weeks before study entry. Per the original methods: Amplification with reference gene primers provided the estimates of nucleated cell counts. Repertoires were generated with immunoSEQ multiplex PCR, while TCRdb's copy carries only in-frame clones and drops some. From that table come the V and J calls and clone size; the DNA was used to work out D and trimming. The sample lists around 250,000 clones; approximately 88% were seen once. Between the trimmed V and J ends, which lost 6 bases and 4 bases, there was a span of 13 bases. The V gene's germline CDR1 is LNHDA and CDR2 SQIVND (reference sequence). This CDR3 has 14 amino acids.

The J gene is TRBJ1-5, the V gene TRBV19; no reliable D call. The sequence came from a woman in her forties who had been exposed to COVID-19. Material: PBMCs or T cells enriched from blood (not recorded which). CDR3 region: CASRIIGVNQPQHF. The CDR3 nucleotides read TGTGCCAGTAGGATCATCGGGGTTAATCAGCCCCAGCATTTT.